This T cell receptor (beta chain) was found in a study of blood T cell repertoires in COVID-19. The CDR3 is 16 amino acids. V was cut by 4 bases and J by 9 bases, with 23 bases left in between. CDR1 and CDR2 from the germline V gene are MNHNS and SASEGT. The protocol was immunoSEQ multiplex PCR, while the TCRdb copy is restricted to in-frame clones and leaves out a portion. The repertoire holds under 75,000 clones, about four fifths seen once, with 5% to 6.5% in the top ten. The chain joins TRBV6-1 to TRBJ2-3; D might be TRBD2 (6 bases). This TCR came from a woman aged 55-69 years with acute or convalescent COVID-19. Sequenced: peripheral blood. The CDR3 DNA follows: TGTGCCAGCAGTGTCTGGGGGGATATCTCAAAGGAGACGCAGTATTTT. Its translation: CASSVWGDISKETQYF.